The entry that follows covers one T cell receptor beta chain sequence. At least ten counts were recorded for this clonotype. Its antigen remains undetermined. No much larger clone exists at a distance of one base, and base qualities are not known. This beta chain lies outside the target of a library built for alpha chains; its clone size means little. These data originate in a study of spatial heterogeneity in lung cancer (dated by TCRdb to the late 2010s). As for the study more broadly: Beta-chain transcripts were consistently detected in greater numbers than alpha-chain transcripts, which likely reflects a higher abundance of beta-chain transcripts. In tumor regions, TCR transcript counts showed a strong correlation with a T cell transcriptional module score from matched bulk RNA-seq. At surgery, both alpha and beta chains were TCR-sequenced in around 240 tumor regions, 63 to 80 matched nontumor lung samples and over 50 PBMC samples. TCR alpha and beta repertoires were quantitatively compared across multiple tumor regions, matched nontumor lung and blood in non-small cell lung cancer. In the raw uncorrected reads, each unique combination of TCR and UMI appeared on average more than ten times. TCR repertoire features were related to nonsynonymous mutation counts determined by whole-exome sequencing of tumor tissue. Beyond this particular receptor, the publication reports: Confirming at a functional level the hypothesis that regional TCRs recognize regional mutations was considered to require additional single-cell paired TCR alpha and beta sequencing. TCR-seq coverage of tumor T cells was estimated at only 5.5% to 8.5% for alpha chains and approximately 13% for beta chains. Counts of ubiquitous and regional expanded TCRs correlated with counts of ubiquitous and regional nonsynonymous mutations, respectively. A correlation was observed between the number of expanded intratumoral alpha and beta TCRs and the tumor nonsynonymous mutation count.

The label giving this sample's time point can be read as: sample taken at primary tumor resection. Donors were some 70 patients with early-stage, untreated non-small cell lung cancer from the lung TRACERx cohort. Whole RNA extracted from tumor and nontumor lung tissue, or from cryopreserved PBMC samples, was used for TCR sequencing without cell sorting. A patient was chosen for TCR sequencing only when enough RNA was available from at least two tumor regions. Before selection, tumor and adjacent nontumor lung specimens were reviewed by a lung pathologist. To prepare the library, 5' RACE was applied. Sequencing was carried out with a NextSeq 500. The TCR library protocol attached a unique molecular identifier to each TCR cDNA molecule to allow correction of PCR and sequencing errors. Turning to the authors' computational methods: Decombinator tools were used for TCR identification, UMI-based error correction and CDR3 extraction. Expanded TCRs were defined as those above a frequency of 2 per 1,000, corresponding to the top 1% of the tumor frequency distribution. Expanded tumor TCRs statistically deemed absent (corrected P<0.05) from at least one tumor region were classed as regional, and all other expanded tumor TCRs were classed as ubiquitous. Rényi diversity was computed with the R vegan package after subsampling each repertoire 100 times to 5,000 TCRs. CDR3 similarity networks were built from amino acid triplet string-kernel similarity, with CDR3s being connected when pairwise similarity was above 0.82. TCRdb redid the processing of the public reads, applying fastp at Q25 and MiXCR, and retained in-frame beta chains. Entries that share a CDR3 protein sequence are merged under the most common genes and DNA. The V and J calls here are based on TCRdb, not the publication. In this sample the table shows approximately 11,000 distinct CDR3 sequences, roughly 5.2% of which occur a single time. 12% of the sample goes to the ten largest clones.

The cysteine opens and the phenylalanine closes a CDR3 of 13 amino acids. The entry retains the CDR3 DNA only, 39 bases that are in frame from base 1. CDR1 and CDR2 were assigned from the germline V gene as MNHEY and SVGAGI. The junction carries 6 bases between V and J, which are trimmed by 0 bases and 4 bases respectively. This clonotype was obtained from a male donor with early-stage non-small cell lung cancer. The sequences come from lung tumor tissue, collected at surgery. The rearrangement combines TRBV6-5 with TRBJ1-2; the D gene cannot be resolved reliably. CDR3 loop: CASSYSASYGYTF. The sequenced DNA: TGTGCCAGCAGTTACTCAGCCAGCTATGGCTACACCTTC.